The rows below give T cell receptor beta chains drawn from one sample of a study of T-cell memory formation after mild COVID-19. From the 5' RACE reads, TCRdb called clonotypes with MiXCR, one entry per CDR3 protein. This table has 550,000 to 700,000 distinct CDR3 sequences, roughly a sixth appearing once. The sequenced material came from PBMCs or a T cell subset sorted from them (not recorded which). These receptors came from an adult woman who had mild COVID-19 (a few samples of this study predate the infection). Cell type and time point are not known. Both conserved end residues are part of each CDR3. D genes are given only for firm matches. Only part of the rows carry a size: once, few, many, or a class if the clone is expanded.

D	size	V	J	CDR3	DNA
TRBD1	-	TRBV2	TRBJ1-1	CASRKQGPQAFF	TGTGCCAGCAGAAAACAGGGGCCACAGGCTTTCTTT
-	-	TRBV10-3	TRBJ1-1	CAISESYQGPNTEAFF	TGTGCCATCAGTGAGTCGTATCAGGGACCGAACACTGAAGCTTTCTTT
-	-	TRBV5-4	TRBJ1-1	CASSLAGLGDEAFF	TGTGCCAGCAGCTTGGCCGGGTTAGGGGATGAAGCTTTCTTT
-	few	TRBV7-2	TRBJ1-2	CAPPGGYTF	TGTGCCCCACCGGGGGGCTACACCTTC
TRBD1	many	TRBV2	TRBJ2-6	CATLRDRAGANVLTF	TGTGCCACCCTCCGGGACAGGGCTGGGGCCAACGTCCTGACTTTC
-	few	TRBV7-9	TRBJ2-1	CANLRPPVYNEQFF	TGTGCCAACCTCCGGCCCCCGGTATACAATGAGCAGTTCTTC
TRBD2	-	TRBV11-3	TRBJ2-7	CASSHGLARDEQYF	TGTGCCAGCAGCCACGGACTAGCTCGGGACGAGCAGTACTTC
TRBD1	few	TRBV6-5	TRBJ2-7	CASSYTDRVASKQYF	TGTGCCAGCAGTTACACGGACAGGGTCGCGTCCAAGCAGTACTTC
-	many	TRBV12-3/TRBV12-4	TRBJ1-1	CASSFKELNTEAFF	TGTGCCAGCAGTTTTAAGGAACTGAACACTGAAGCTTTCTTT
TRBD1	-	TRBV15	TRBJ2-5	CATSRGQGLETQYF	TGTGCCACCAGCAGGGGACAGGGGTTAGAGACCCAGTACTTC
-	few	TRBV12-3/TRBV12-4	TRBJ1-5	CASSLVWGGESNQPQHF	TGTGCCAGCAGTTTAGTGTGGGGGGGAGAGAGCAATCAGCCCCAGCATTTT
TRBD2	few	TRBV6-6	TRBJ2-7	CASRPGLGEQYF	TGTGCCAGCAGGCCCGGACTAGGGGAGCAGTACTTC
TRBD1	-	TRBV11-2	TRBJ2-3	CASGLSRDSATDTQYF	TGTGCCAGCGGATTAAGCCGGGACAGTGCCACAGATACGCAGTATTTT
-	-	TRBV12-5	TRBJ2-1	CASKGPRNKQFF	TGTGCTAGTAAGGGTCCGCGGAACAAGCAGTTCTTC
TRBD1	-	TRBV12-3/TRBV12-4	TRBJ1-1	CASSLTGESNTEAFF	TGTGCCAGCAGCTTAACAGGGGAGAGTAACACTGAAGCTTTCTTT
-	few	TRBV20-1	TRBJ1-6	CSAKSRADNSPLHF	TGCAGTGCTAAGAGTAGGGCCGATAATTCACCCCTCCACTTT
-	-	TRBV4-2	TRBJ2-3	CASSHEGHPTDTQYF	TGTGCCAGCAGCCATGAGGGACACCCAACAGATACGCAGTATTTT
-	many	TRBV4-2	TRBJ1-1	CASSQEGVNTEAFF	TGCGCCAGCAGCCAAGAGGGAGTGAACACTGAAGCTTTCTTT
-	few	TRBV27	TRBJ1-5	CASSWTGVSNQPQHF	TGTGCCAGCAGTTGGACGGGAGTTAGCAATCAGCCCCAGCATTTT
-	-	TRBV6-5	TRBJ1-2	CASSFPGTTNGYTF	TGTGCCAGCAGTTTCCCCGGGACCACAAACGGCTACACCTTC
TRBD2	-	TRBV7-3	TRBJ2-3	CATLAGGLQYF	TGTGCCACCCTAGCGGGAGGCTTACAGTATTTT
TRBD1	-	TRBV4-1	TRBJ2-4	CASSQVGTAENIQYF	TGCGCCAGCAGCCAAGTCGGGACAGCAGAAAACATTCAGTACTTC
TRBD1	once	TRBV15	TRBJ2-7	CATRIRDRGDEQYF	TGTGCCACCAGAATCCGGGACAGGGGGGACGAGCAGTACTTC
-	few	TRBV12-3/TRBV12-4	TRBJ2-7	CASSFGAGPTYEQYF	TGTGCCAGCAGTTTCGGAGCGGGTCCGACCTACGAGCAGTACTTC
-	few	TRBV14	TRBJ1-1	CASSQVGLSNTEAFF	TGTGCCAGCAGCCAAGTCGGGCTTAGCAACACTGAAGCTTTCTTT
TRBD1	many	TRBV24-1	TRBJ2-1	CATSRDRVNEQFF	TGTGCCACCTCCCGGGACAGGGTAAATGAGCAGTTCTTC
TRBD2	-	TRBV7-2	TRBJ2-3	CASRGGFPDTQYF	TGTGCCAGCCGGGGGGGGTTTCCAGATACGCAGTATTTT
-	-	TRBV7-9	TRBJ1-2	CASSPGKRYGYTF	TGTGCCAGCAGCCCTGGCAAGAGGTATGGCTACACCTTC
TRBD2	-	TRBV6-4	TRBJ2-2	CASSAVVPSGGYTGELFF	TGTGCCAGCAGTGCTGTTGTGCCTAGCGGTGGCTACACCGGGGAGCTGTTTTTT
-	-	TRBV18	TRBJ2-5	CASSPALGIGETQYF	TGTGCCAGCTCACCAGCATTAGGAATAGGAGAGACCCAGTACTTC
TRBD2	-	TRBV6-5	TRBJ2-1	CASSYSTTSGKYNEQFF	TGTGCCAGCAGTTACTCGACGACTAGCGGAAAATACAATGAGCAGTTCTTC
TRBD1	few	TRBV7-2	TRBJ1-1	CASSTTGTGIVAFF	TGTGCCAGCAGCACAACCGGGACAGGGATAGTAGCTTTCTTT
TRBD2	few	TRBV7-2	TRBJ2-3	CASSPRTSGYTRTDTQYF	TGTGCCAGCAGCCCGAGGACTAGCGGATATACGAGAACAGATACGCAGTATTTT
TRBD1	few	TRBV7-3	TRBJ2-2	CASSFAQGGTGELFF	TGTGCCAGCAGCTTTGCACAGGGGGGCACCGGGGAGCTGTTTTTT
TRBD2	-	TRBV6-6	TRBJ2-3	CASSPLAGGPLGTDTQYF	TGTGCCAGCAGCCCACTAGCGGGAGGGCCATTGGGCACAGATACGCAGTATTTT
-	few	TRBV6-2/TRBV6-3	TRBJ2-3	CASRPTREKANTQYF	TGTGCCAGCAGACCGACCAGAGAGAAGGCAAATACGCAGTATTTT
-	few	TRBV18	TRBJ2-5	CASSPERKQETQYF	TGTGCCAGCTCACCGGAAAGGAAACAAGAGACCCAGTACTTC
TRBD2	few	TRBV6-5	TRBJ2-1	CASSDSSGRPSYNEQFF	TGTGCCAGCAGTGATTCTAGCGGGAGGCCCTCCTACAATGAGCAGTTCTTC
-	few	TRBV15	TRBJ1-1	CATSKLHGAGTEAFF	TGTGCCACCAGCAAACTACACGGGGCTGGGACTGAAGCTTTCTTT